This TCR beta chain was sequenced in a study of identifying expanded T cells in peripheral blood. Libraries were prepared by immunoSEQ multiplex PCR; TCRdb keeps only in-frame clonotypes and omits some of them. The repertoire holds about 80,000 clones, with over 80% as singletons. Germline assignment: CDR1 SGHDT and CDR2 YYEEEE. The CDR3 loop spans 14 amino acids. V was trimmed by 4 bases and J by 8 bases, leaving 16 bases between them. Broader study findings: Over about two and four weeks, about 15 and 19 clones changed, versus around 1.2 between replicates.

With respect to this clone: Antigen unknown.

The TCR sequence derives from a person between 18 and 70 years old in good health. V usage is TRBV5-6 and J usage is TRBJ1-3; a possible D gene is TRBD1 (6 bases). Material: blood. The CDR3 here is CASSRIQGRDTIYF. The CDR3 DNA follows: TGTGCCAGCAGCCGGATCCAGGGGCGGGACACCATATATTTT.